This T cell receptor beta chain was sequenced during a study of glioma-infiltrating T cells. Amplification of TCR alpha and beta CDR3 regions from RNA used iRepertoire nested multiplex PCR. For one-step reverse transcription and amplification, about 90-450 ng of tissue mRNA or PBMC total RNA was used. TCRdb fed the multiplex PCR reads into MiXCR, producing one record per CDR3 protein. The sample holds 90,000 to 100,000 distinct CDR3 sequences, roughly 37% seen once. On this clonotype: Its matching antigen is unknown. This may be a read error, as it is one base from a much larger clone.

General study points: Tissue-blood divergence was below expectation in non-neoplastic patients, above in gliomas. Very few CDR3 sequences were shared between tissue and blood.

CDR1 and CDR2 (germline): SGHDN, FVKESK. The CDR3 is made up of 15 amino acids. Losses at the gene ends were 6 bases for V and 6 bases for J; bases not matched to a gene: 14. This clonotype was obtained from a human donor with low-grade glioma or glioblastoma, undergoing nonglioma brain surgery, or in good health (not recorded which). The chain carries TRBV14 and TRBJ2-7, with 7 bases matching TRBD1. Sample: glioma tissue, nonneoplastic brain tissue, or PBMCs (not recorded which). CDR3 protein: CASSQRTGFNGEQYF. The CDR3 DNA sequence: TGTGCCAGCAGTCAGCGGACAGGATTTAACGGCGAGCAGTACTTC.